The table lists the clone carrying this TCR beta chain with many counts. Its antigen remains unknown. TCR beta CDR3 regions were amplified from RNA. A set of HTBI primers served as the primers for a first-round RT-PCR of the TCR CDR3. TCRdb independently ran MiXCR on the multiplex PCR reads; one entry per CDR3 protein. The table includes about 320,000 distinct CDR3 sequences, 16% detected once. The data stem from a study of T cells in Graves' hyperthyroidism and ophthalmopathy. Study as a whole: Peripheral blood was obtained at initial diagnosis, preceding any treatment.

On the basis of clinical symptoms, serum thyroxine and TRAb, thyroid ultrasound and orbital computed tomography, diagnoses were made. General study points: Ophthalmopathy onset followed model prediction by a median about 6.5 months.

Trimming cost V 4 bases and J 1 base; bases outside gene matches: 5. This CDR3 has 15 amino acids. The chain combines TRBV12-3 or TRBV12-4 with TRBJ2-5; the match to TRBD2 covers 8 bases. The sample comprised blood. The sequence was obtained from a man aged 30 to 45 with Graves' hyperthyroidism. The DNA for the CDR3 is TGTGCCAGCAGTTCAGGGACTAGTTTCCAAGAGACCCAGTACTTC. It codes for CASSSGTSFQETQYF.